These 24 T cell receptor beta chains originate from one sample sequenced in a study of blood T cell repertoires in COVID-19. Sequenced by immunoSEQ multiplex PCR; TCRdb stores in-frame clones only, minus some. The sample carries 35,000 to 55,000 clones, 90% recorded once. The material sequenced was peripheral blood. Receptor source: a man in his fifties or sixties with active COVID-19.

CDR3 bases: TGTGCCAGCAGCCTCACGGACAGGGGTGGCTACAATGAGCAGTTCTTC. This codes for CASSLTDRGGYNEQFF. J is TRBJ2-1 and V is TRBV7-8, with TRBD1 identical over 9 bases. Germline lookup yields CDR1 SGHVS and CDR2 FQNEAQ. CDR3 length: 16 residues. Trimming at V came to 5 bases and at J to 3 bases, leaving 8 bases not matched to a gene.

J is TRBJ2-3 and V is TRBV7-9, with a weak D call TRBD1 (5 bases). With 1 base removed from V and 3 bases from J, the gap between germline ends came to 14 bases. CDR3 size: 16 residues. Germline CDR1 SEHNR, CDR2 FQNEAQ (reference sequence). The CDR3 coding sequence is TGTGCCAGCAGCTTAGTGTCGACAGCAACTACAGATACGCAGTATTTT. Translation gives CASSLVSTATTDTQYF.

Written as DNA, the CDR3 is TGTGCCAGTAGTGTAAGACAGGCGCTGAACACTGAAGCTTTCTTT. Its translation: CASSVRQALNTEAFF. This chain connects TRBV19 to TRBJ1-1; D may be TRBD1 (6 bases). V lost 5 bases and J lost 0, with 13 bases in between. Per germline, CDR1 LNHDA and CDR2 SQIVND (reference sequence). CDR3 length equals 15 residues.

V and J are TRBV29-1 and TRBJ1-1, with D hard to call. CDR1 is SQVTM, CDR2 ANQGSEA, per germline. The CDR3 runs to 13 residues. V was trimmed by 0 bases and J by 1 base, leaving 6 bases between them. CDR3 amino acids: CSVEEGSNTEAFF. The CDR3 DNA is TGCAGCGTTGAAGAGGGCTCGAACACTGAAGCTTTCTTT.

The sample holds one count of this clone. This chain connects TRBV7-8 to TRBJ2-5, with 12 bases lining up with TRBD1. The germline V gene has CDR1 SGHVS and CDR2 FQNEAQ. Germline trimming cut 5 bases from V and 9 bases from J; bases unmatched to any gene: 16. There are 17 residues in the CDR3. CDR3 DNA sequence: TGTGCCAGCAGCGTCACTAACCCGGGACAGGGGGCGGAGTCCCAGTACTTC. It encodes CASSVTNPGQGAESQYF.

The chain joins TRBV5-8 to TRBJ1-2; D is unresolved. From germline, CDR1 is SGHTS and CDR2 YDEGEE. The CDR3 has 11 residues. V lost 4 bases to trimming and J lost 7 bases, with 8 bases between them. CDR3 residues: CASSVRGGYTF. The CDR3 region has the DNA TGTGCCAGCAGCGTGAGAGGTGGCTACACCTTC.

The rearrangement joins TRBV28 to TRBJ1-5; TRBD1 is a possible D gene (6 bases). Germline V gene data show CDR1 as MDHEN and CDR2 as SYDVKM. Trimming took off 10 bases at V and 4 bases at J, with 17 bases between the two ends. The length of the CDR3 is 14 residues. The CDR3 here is CAKGKEQGNQPQHF. In DNA, the CDR3 is TGTGCCAAAGGTAAAGAGCAGGGGAATCAGCCCCAGCATTTT. The whole variable domain, filled in from reference TRBV28 and TRBJ1-5, reads DVKVTQSSRYLVKRTGEKVFLECVQDMDHENMFWYRQDPGLGLRLIYFSYDVKMKEKGDIPEGYSVSREKKERFSLILESASTNQTSMYLCAKGKEQGNQPQHFGDGTRLSIL.

The chain combines TRBV4-2 with TRBJ2-1; TRBD1 agrees at 8 bases. Trimming cost V 3 bases and J 0 bases; bases outside gene matches: 13. Germline V gene sequence: CDR1 LGHNA, CDR2 YNFKEQ. This CDR3 spans 19 amino acids. CDR3 sequence reads: CASSQSDRVGVGSYNEQFF. Here the CDR3 DNA reads TGTGCCAGCAGCCAGTCGGACAGGGTCGGAGTGGGCTCCTACAATGAGCAGTTCTTC.

This chain connects TRBV5-1 to TRBJ1-4; D gene unclear. The germline V gene has CDR1 SGHRS and CDR2 YFSETQ. The CDR3 is 15 residues long. The V and J ends lost 0 bases and 0 bases respectively, with 6 bases between them. The CDR3 spells CASSLGSTTNEKLFF. DNA of the CDR3: TGCGCCAGCAGCTTGGGCTCTACAACTAATGAAAAACTGTTTTTT.

The chain carries TRBV7-3 and TRBJ1-1; D perhaps matches TRBD1 (5 bases). Deletions cut 1 base from V and 6 bases from J, with 18 bases between. Germline CDR1 and CDR2: SGHTA and FQGTGA. This CDR3 contains 16 residues. This CDR3 is CASSLMAGTLRSEAFF. CDR3 bases: TGTGCCAGCAGCTTAATGGCGGGGACGTTGCGATCTGAAGCTTTCTTT.

This chain connects TRBV5-1 to TRBJ2-2; 12 bases align to TRBD1. Germline CDR1 reads SGHRS; CDR2 reads YFSETQ. The V and J ends lost 7 bases and 6 bases, in that order; junction bases with no gene match: 22. This CDR3 has 20 residues. CDR3 DNA: TGCGCCAGCGGACCACAAGCCATGAAGCCGGGACAGGGGGCGTCCGGGGAGCTGTTTTTT. The encoded protein is CASGPQAMKPGQGASGELFF.

This sequence joins TRBV19 and TRBJ2-7; 9 nucleotides align to TRBD1. The germline V gene has CDR1 LNHDA and CDR2 SQIVND (reference sequence). The CDR3 runs to 14 residues. The junction had 5 bases not matched to a gene; V was cut back by 4 bases and J by 4 bases. CDR3 loop: CASSKGQGQYEQYF. CDR3 in DNA: TGTGCCAGTAGTAAGGGACAGGGTCAGTACGAGCAGTACTTC.

J is TRBJ2-5 and V is TRBV11-3; 7 bases line up with TRBD2. The V segment lost 5 bases and the J segment 5 bases; nucleotides outside the gene matches: 5. CDR1 is SGHNT and CDR2 is YENEEA in the germline V gene. The CDR3 consists of 13 residues. The CDR3 coding sequence is TGTGCCAGCAGCCTGGGGGGAGGGGAGACCCAGTACTTC. Its protein is CASSLGGGETQYF.

The chain has TRBV5-1 and TRBJ2-1, with TRBD1 matching 10 bases. Germline loops: CDR1 SGHRS, CDR2 YFSETQ. The trim removed 2 bases at V and 9 bases at J, leaving 8 bases unmatched. CDR3 length equals 15 residues. CDR3 amino acids: CASSLSGQGRIEQFF. CDR3 coding DNA: TGCGCCAGCAGCTTATCGGGACAGGGGAGGATTGAGCAGTTCTTC.

The chain links TRBV5-8 to TRBJ2-7, with D possibly matching TRBD1 (5 bases). CDR1 is SGHTS and CDR2 is YDEGEE in the germline V gene. Between the trimmed V and J ends, which lost 7 bases and 2 bases, there was a span of 13 bases. The CDR3 is 13 amino acids. The CDR3 sequence: CASCETVAYEQYF. In DNA, the CDR3 is TGTGCCAGCTGTGAGACAGTGGCCTACGAGCAGTACTTC.

Of note for this clone: Other DNA sequences within the sample encode an identical CDR3. V usage is TRBV19 and J usage is TRBJ1-5, with TRBD1 matching over 9 bases. V lost 8 bases, J lost 7 bases, and 9 bases stayed unmatched. There are 14 residues in the CDR3. The germline CDR1 and CDR2 sequences are LNHDA and SQIVND (reference sequence). CDR3 residues: CASRTGGRNQPQHF. DNA for the CDR3: TGTGCCAGTCGAACAGGGGGCCGGAACCAGCCCCAGCATTTT.

The chain couples TRBV12-3 or TRBV12-4 to TRBJ2-1, with no clear D. V lost 5 bases, J lost 8 bases, and 7 bases lay in between. The CDR3 extends over 11 amino acids. CDR3 in DNA: TGTGCCAGCAGTCCACTCGATGAGCAGTTCTTC. This sequence encodes CASSPLDEQFF.

For the CDR3, the DNA is TGTGCCAGCAGCGCAACGACTAGCGGGGGGTCCGCGAACACCGGGGAGCTGTTTTTT. The encoded protein is CASSATTSGGSANTGELFF. The chain employs TRBV9 and TRBJ2-2, with 13 bases aligning to TRBD2. Germline trimming cut 3 bases from V and 0 bases from J; bases unmatched to any gene: 8. CDR3 length equals 19 residues. Germline values: CDR1 SGDLS, CDR2 YYNGEE. Full variable domain (rest looked up from reference TRBV9 and TRBJ2-2): DSGVTQTPKHLITATGQRVTLRCSPRSGDLSVYWYQQSLDQGLQFLIQYYNGEERAKGNILERFSAQQFPDLHSELNLSSLELGDSALYFCASSATTSGGSANTGELFFGEGSRLTVL.

CDR3 sequence reads: CASSYQIMNTEAFF. The CDR3 nucleotides are TGTGCCAGCAGTTACCAGATCATGAACACTGAAGCTTTCTTT. The V gene is TRBV6-5, the J gene TRBJ1-1; D uncertain. The CDR3 runs 14 residues. The V end was cut by 2 bases, the J end by 0 bases, with 7 bases between. Germline CDR1 reads MNHEY; CDR2 reads SVGAGI.

The chain carries TRBV7-3 and TRBJ2-2, with 9 bases that match TRBD2. J lost 5 bases, V lost 3 bases, and 4 bases had no gene match. CDR3 size: 15 residues. Germline lookup yields CDR1 SGHTA and CDR2 FQGTGA. The CDR3 DNA reads TGTGCCAGCAGCTTCTCTAGCGGGGAGACCGGGGAGCTGTTTTTT. Translating it yields CASSFSSGETGELFF.

This clone occurred once. The chain carries TRBV4-2 and TRBJ1-1, with D hard to call. Germline CDR1 is LGHNA and CDR2 is YNFKEQ. CDR3 length: 16 residues. Trimming took off 2 bases at V and 1 base at J, with 14 bases between the two ends. The DNA of the CDR3 is TGTGCCAGCAGCCAACAGACCTCGGGAGCGAACACTGAAGCTTTCTTT. Its protein is CASSQQTSGANTEAFF.

A few counts support this clone. This chain connects TRBV12-3 or TRBV12-4 to TRBJ1-1; no definite D call. V was shortened by 6 bases and J by 5 bases, with 10 bases between the two germline ends. This CDR3 is built from 12 residues. The CDR3: CASRPAGTEAFF. CDR3 nucleotides: TGTGCCAGCAGACCAGCGGGTACTGAAGCTTTCTTT.

The V and J genes are TRBV7-3 and TRBJ2-3, with a tentative D call TRBD2 (7 bases). The CDR3 spans 15 residues. Trimming left V 2 bases short and J 6 bases short, with 15 bases between. The germline CDR1 and CDR2 sequences are SGHTA and FQGTGA. The CDR3 region has the DNA TGTGCCAGCAGCTTACGCGGGGGCCTCACCGATACGCAGTATTTT. Translation gives CASSLRGGLTDTQYF.

This clone was seen just once. The genes are TRBV5-1 and TRBJ1-5; D unresolved. Trimming removed 2 bases from V and 5 bases from J, with 11 bases in between. This CDR3 comprises 14 residues. The germline gives CDR1 SGHRS, CDR2 YFSETQ. CDR3 in amino acids: CASSLSGFDQPQHF. Here the CDR3 DNA reads TGCGCCAGCAGCTTATCGGGATTTGATCAGCCCCAGCATTTT.